The present T cell receptor beta chain was sequenced within a study of early T cells in non-severe SARS-CoV-2 infection. Background on the study: From unsorted whole blood, bulk RNA was sequenced, and the chains remained unpaired.

This clonotype was observed at least ten times. The CDR3 consists of 13 residues. Germline V gene data show CDR1 as DFQATT and CDR2 as SNEGSKA (reference sequence). V was clipped by 5 bases and J by 9 bases; unmatched bases: 7. As part of library construction, unique molecular identifiers were attached to individual cDNA molecules. TCRdb reprocessed the 5' RACE reads via MiXCR and lists one record per CDR3 protein. Among 35,000 to 45,000 distinct CDR3 sequences, around 5% were seen once, and the ten largest hold just under 30%. The chain carries TRBV20-1 and TRBJ2-1; TRBD2 aligns across 10 bases. The sequence was collected from an adult who was a healthcare worker with PCR-confirmed SARS-CoV-2 infection or an uninfected control (not recorded which). Sequenced: whole blood. The CDR3 coding sequence is TGCAGTGCTGAATCTAGCGGGAGAGGTGAGCAGTTCTTC. This encodes CSAESSGRGEQFF.